These T cell receptor beta chains were read from a single sample in a study of blood T cell repertoires in COVID-19. Only in-frame clones appear in the TCRdb table, and some are missing; sequencing was by immunoSEQ multiplex PCR. The repertoire includes under 100,000 clones, roughly 87% of them detected once, and roughly 15% sits in the top ten. Sequencing was done on a sample of peripheral blood. The receptors were gathered from a male donor with acute or convalescent COVID-19. Both conserved end residues are part of each CDR3. A D gene is named only where the DNA matches it firmly. Size values are once, few and many counts, or a class for expanded clones, and some rows have none.

j_call clone_size d_call v_call cdr3_nt cdr3_aa
TRBJ2-1 - - TRBV15 TGTGCCACCAGCAGAGGTTCGAGGGTGTCCTACAATGAGCAGTTCTTC CATSRGSRVSYNEQFF
TRBJ2-1 - TRBD2 TRBV6-2/TRBV6-3 TGTGCCAGCAGTTTATTACCCGGGACTAGCGGGGGAGCGGATGAGCAGTTCTTC CASSLLPGTSGGADEQFF
TRBJ1-4 few - TRBV7-8 TGTGCCAGCCACCTGGGCAGGGTCAATGAAAAACTGTTTTTT CASHLGRVNEKLFF
TRBJ1-6 - - TRBV15 TGTGCCACCAGCAGAGTACCGGGCCTGGGGAGTTGGTCACCCCTCCACTTT CATSRVPGLGSWSPLHF
TRBJ2-1 few TRBD2 TRBV7-3 TGTGCCAGCAGCTTAATTATTAGCGGGGGCCACAATGAGCAGTTCTTC CASSLIISGGHNEQFF
TRBJ1-1 - TRBD1 TRBV7-2 TGTGCCAGCAGCGCGAGGACAGGGGGTGGCACTGAAGCTTTCTTT CASSARTGGGTEAFF
TRBJ1-1 - TRBD1 TRBV5-1 TGCGCCAGCAGCTTAGACGGACAGGGAGTGAACACTGAAGCTTTCTTT CASSLDGQGVNTEAFF
TRBJ1-6 few - TRBV27 TGTGCCAGCAGTTTAGGGGGCCTTTATTCACCCCTCCACTTT CASSLGGLYSPLHF
TRBJ1-2 - TRBD1 TRBV6-1 TGTGCCAGCAGGGAAGGGACAGCGCGGCACTATGGCTACACCTTC CASREGTARHYGYTF
TRBJ2-5 - TRBD2 TRBV2 TGTGCCAGCAGTCCGCGACTAGCGGGAGGGAACCAAGAGACCCAGTACTTC CASSPRLAGGNQETQYF
TRBJ1-5 - TRBD1 TRBV6-5 TGTGCCAGCAATCGGGACAGGGAGGGCAATCAGCCCCAGCATTTT CASNRDREGNQPQHF
TRBJ2-3 - - TRBV19 TGTGCCAGTACTTATGAGGCTAGCACAGATACGCAGTATTTT CASTYEASTDTQYF
TRBJ2-1 - TRBD2 TRBV5-1 TGCGCCAGCAGCTTTTCGCTAGCGGGGGCCAATTTCGATGAGCAGTTCTTC CASSFSLAGANFDEQFF
TRBJ2-5 - TRBD2 TRBV27 TGTGCCAGCAGATCTAGCGGGGGGGAAGAGACCCAGTACTTC CASRSSGGEETQYF
TRBJ1-4 - - TRBV2 TGTGCCAGCAGTGAAGCCCCGAGGGTTTCTAATGAAAAACTGTTTTTT CASSEAPRVSNEKLFF
TRBJ2-2 - TRBD1 TRBV28 TGTGCCAGCAGTCTACTCGGACAGGAGAACACCGGGGAGCTGTTTTTT CASSLLGQENTGELFF
TRBJ2-2 - - TRBV7-8 TGTGCCAGCAGCTTAGACAGGGTACTGGTCGGGGAGCTGTTTTTT CASSLDRVLVGELFF
TRBJ2-3 - TRBD1 TRBV18 TGTGCCAGCTCACCACCGTTGGGACAGGGCGCAGATACGCAGTATTTT CASSPPLGQGADTQYF
TRBJ2-3 - TRBD2 TRBV4-2 TGTGCCAGCAGCCAAGATGAGGCGGGGGGGAGGTATACGCAGTATTTT CASSQDEAGGRYTQYF
TRBJ1-2 - TRBD1 TRBV7-8 TGTGCCAGCAGCGCCGAGGGACAGGCAAACTATGGCTACACCTTC CASSAEGQANYGYTF
TRBJ1-1 many - TRBV2 TGTGCCAGCAGAGTGTTCGGGAACACTGAAGCTTTCTTT CASRVFGNTEAFF
TRBJ2-1 once TRBD1 TRBV5-4 TGTGCCAGCAGCCTGGACAGGGGGCTATACAATGAGCAGTTCTTC CASSLDRGLYNEQFF
TRBJ2-2 - - TRBV5-1 TGCGCCAGCAGCACCCAACCTAGTGTCAACACCGGGGAGCTGTTTTTT CASSTQPSVNTGELFF
TRBJ1-5 once - TRBV5-1 TGCGCCAGCAGCTTGGCGGGCAATCAGCCCCAGCATTTT CASSLAGNQPQHF
TRBJ1-1 - - TRBV5-1 TGCGCCAGCAGCTCCCAGGATCAGGGAACTGAAGCTTTCTTT CASSSQDQGTEAFF
TRBJ2-1 once TRBD2 TRBV7-9 TGTGCCAGCAGCTCCTCTAGCGGGGGTTCCTACAATGAGCAGTTCTTC CASSSSSGGSYNEQFF
TRBJ1-2 - - TRBV6-6 TGTGCCAGCACCCTGGAAGGGGTGGACTATGGCTACACCTTC CASTLEGVDYGYTF
TRBJ2-5 - - TRBV29-1 TGCAGCGTTGATGGCCAAAGAAAAGATCAAGAGACCCAGTACTTC CSVDGQRKDQETQYF
TRBJ2-2 - - TRBV27 TGTGCCAGCAGTTCCGGGACACTGAACACCGGGGAGCTGTTTTTT CASSSGTLNTGELFF
TRBJ2-1 - TRBD2 TRBV27 TGTGCCAGCAGCCCGGGGCTGCAGGGGTTTAGAGCGGGGGGCTACAATGAGCAGTTCTTC CASSPGLQGFRAGGYNEQFF
TRBJ2-3 - TRBD2 TRBV20-1 TGCAGTGCTAGTTCTCCTAGCGGAGTCCGTGATACGCAGTATTTT CSASSPSGVRDTQYF
TRBJ2-1 - TRBD2 TRBV9 TGTGCCAGCAGCGCATCGGGACTAGCGGGGCTCGATGAGCAGTTCTTC CASSASGLAGLDEQFF
TRBJ1-6 - - TRBV30 TGTGCCTGGGGGGGCTTGGGCTCCTATAATTCACCCCTCCACTTT CAWGGLGSYNSPLHF
TRBJ1-2 - - TRBV7-9 TGTGCCAGCAGCCCCCTTTTAACCGGAGACTATGGCTACACCTTC CASSPLLTGDYGYTF
TRBJ2-1 - TRBD2 TRBV9 TGTGCCAGCAGCGCCAAGACTAGCAGGAGCTCCTACAATGAGCAGTTCTTC CASSAKTSRSSYNEQFF
TRBJ1-2 - TRBD1 TRBV2 TGTGCCAGCAGCCTCGACAGGGGAGACTATGGCTACACCTTC CASSLDRGDYGYTF
TRBJ1-5 once - TRBV6-2/TRBV6-3 TGTGCCAGCAGTTACGCCGGGGGAAGCAATCAGCCCCAGCATTTT CASSYAGGSNQPQHF
TRBJ2-3 - - TRBV18 TGTGCCAGCTCCACAAGCCGGGGTTGGGCAGATACGCAGTATTTT CASSTSRGWADTQYF
TRBJ2-2 - - TRBV10-3 TGTGCCACCGGACTTCGGGGGACAGCGAACACCGGGGAGCTGTTTTTT CATGLRGTANTGELFF
TRBJ2-5 - - TRBV5-1 TGCGCCAGCAGCTCAGGAGGGCTTCAAGAGACCCAGTACTTC CASSSGGLQETQYF
TRBJ1-1 - TRBD1 TRBV6-5 TGTGCCAGCAGCCGGACAGGGGGGAACACTGAAGCTTTCTTT CASSRTGGNTEAFF
TRBJ2-5 - TRBD2 TRBV18 TGTGCCAGCTCAACCGTAGAGGGAGGGAAAGAGACCCAGTACTTC CASSTVEGGKETQYF
TRBJ1-1 - - TRBV6-4 TGTGCCAGCAGTGACGGTAACAGGAACACTGAAGCTTTCTTT CASSDGNRNTEAFF
TRBJ2-7 - TRBD1 TRBV5-1 TGCGCCAGCAGCCCGACAGGGGGCGAGCAGTACTTC CASSPTGGEQYF
TRBJ2-1 - - TRBV15 TGTGCCACCAGCAGAGATCTGGCTGACTCAAACGGGAATGAGCAGTTCTTC CATSRDLADSNGNEQFF
TRBJ2-3 - TRBD1 TRBV5-4 TGTGCCAGCAGCTGGGGACAGGGTGTAGGAGATACGCAGTATTTT CASSWGQGVGDTQYF
TRBJ1-3 - TRBD1 TRBV5-6 TGTGCCAGCAGCCCTCCTCGGGACAGCCGGGGAAACACCATATATTTT CASSPPRDSRGNTIYF
TRBJ2-1 - - TRBV12-3/TRBV12-4 TGTGCCAGCAGTTTCGGGGGTGCTGAGCAGTTCTTC CASSFGGAEQFF
TRBJ1-1 - TRBD1 TRBV5-1 TGCGCCAGCAGCCAACAGGGGGGGACGAACACTGAAGCTTTCTTT CASSQQGGTNTEAFF
TRBJ2-5 - - TRBV5-1 TGCGCCAGCAGCTCGGGGGTACAAGAGACCCAGTACTTC CASSSGVQETQYF
TRBJ1-4 - TRBD1 TRBV7-9 TGTGCCAGCAGCTATAGGACAGGGGGCCCAACTAATGAAAAACTGTTTTTT CASSYRTGGPTNEKLFF
TRBJ2-5 - - TRBV25-1 TGTGCCAGCAGTACCCAGGGACAAGAGACCCAGTACTTC CASSTQGQETQYF
TRBJ2-7 - - TRBV5-1 TGCGCCAGCAGCCGGGTCCATAATGACGAGCAGTACTTC CASSRVHNDEQYF
TRBJ2-7 - TRBD1 TRBV27 TGTGCCTGCAGTTTAAAGGCAGACAGGGGAGGTTCCTACGAGCAGTACTTC CACSLKADRGGSYEQYF
TRBJ1-4 - - TRBV25-1 TGTGCCAGCAGTGTTTCAGGGGCGGGTGAAAAACTGTTTTTT CASSVSGAGEKLFF
TRBJ1-1 - TRBD1 TRBV6-5 TGTGCCAGCAGTTCTACGGCACAGGGGGCCGACACTGAAGCTTTCTTT CASSSTAQGADTEAFF